Each of the 11 T cell receptor beta chains below was sequenced from the same sample in a study of cytomegalovirus exposure and HLA in healthy donors. Primers included in the PCR were 60 Vbeta and 13 Jbeta primers. This table comes from immunoSEQ multiplex PCR, and its TCRdb copy is limited to in-frame clones, with some not included. This table has more than 90,000 clones, approximately 80% appearing once. The material sequenced was PBMCs. The receptors stem from a female donor in good health and CMV-seronegative.

This clone appeared once. CDR3 amino acids: CASSQGHRGSPLHF. The CDR3 nucleotides are TGCGCCAGCAGCCAAGGGCACAGAGGGTCACCCCTCCACTTT. This chain connects TRBV4-1 to TRBJ1-6; D uncertain. The V gene's germline CDR1 is MGHRA and CDR2 YSYEKL. The CDR3 length is 14 residues. V lost 1 base and J 10 bases, leaving 11 bases between the germline ends.

This rearrangement joins TRBV9 to TRBJ2-7; 10 bases align to TRBD1. There are 16 residues in the CDR3. The germline CDR1 and CDR2 sequences are SGDLS and YYNGEE. The V segment lost 0 bases and the J segment 0 bases; nucleotides outside the gene matches: 3. This chain's CDR3 is CASSVGWTGGSYEQYF. The CDR3 bases are TGTGCCAGCAGCGTAGGTTGGACAGGGGGCTCCTACGAGCAGTACTTC.

This chain connects TRBV27 to TRBJ1-1; 7 bases fit TRBD1. The CDR3 has 15 residues. CDR1 and CDR2 (germline): MNHEY, SMNVEV (reference sequence). V was clipped by 5 bases and J by 0 bases; unmatched bases: 6. CDR3 residues: CASSQNRGLNTEAFF. The CDR3 coding sequence is TGTGCCAGCAGTCAAAACAGGGGACTGAACACTGAAGCTTTCTTT.

The rearrangement links TRBV6-1 to TRBJ2-5, with D maybe TRBD1 (6 bases). Germline assignment: CDR1 MNHNS and CDR2 SASEGT. The CDR3 sequence is 15 residues long. V gave up 3 bases and J gave up 9 bases, with 20 bases separating them. CDR3 in amino acids: CASSEGRVSGAAQYF. The CDR3 nucleotides read TGTGCCAGCAGTGAGGGGCGAGTTTCAGGGGCGGCCCAGTACTTC.

V and J are TRBV6-6 and TRBJ1-2, with TRBD1 matching 7 bases. Germline V lookup: CDR1 MNHNY, CDR2 SVGAGI (reference sequence). The CDR3 totals 13 residues. With 5 bases clipped from V and 7 bases from J, the junction kept 7 bases outside the gene matches. The CDR3 sequence is CASSPDRVAGYTF. The DNA of the CDR3 is TGTGCCAGCAGTCCCGACAGGGTGGCTGGCTACACCTTC.

V gene TRBV19 combines with J gene TRBJ1-3; no definite D call. Per the germline V gene, CDR1 is LNHDA and CDR2 is SQIVND (reference sequence). Trimming removed 2 bases from V and 2 bases from J, with 13 bases in between. CDR3 length equals 16 residues. This chain's CDR3 is CASSIRRAETGNTIYF. In nucleotides, the CDR3 is TGTGCCAGTAGTATAAGGAGGGCAGAAACTGGAAACACCATATATTTT.

The chain combines TRBV18 with TRBJ2-7, with D uncertain. The CDR3 loop spans 13 amino acids. V gave up 4 bases and J gave up 4 bases, with 11 bases separating them. Germline CDR1 KGHSH, CDR2 LQKENI. CDR3 residues: CASSQRQAYEQYF. Here the CDR3 DNA reads TGTGCCAGCTCACAAAGGCAGGCGTACGAGCAGTACTTC.

V and J are TRBV4-2 and TRBJ2-5, with a possible D match to TRBD1 (5 bases). This CDR3 comprises 15 residues. Germline V gene sequence: CDR1 LGHNA, CDR2 YNFKEQ. The V gene lost 0 bases and the J gene lost 1 base, with 9 bases spanning the gap. The CDR3 sequence is CASSQESRVQETQYF. The CDR3 nucleotides read TGTGCCAGCAGCCAAGAGTCCAGGGTCCAAGAGACCCAGTACTTC.

V usage is TRBV5-8 and J usage is TRBJ2-1; TRBD1 matches at 9 bases. The CDR3 contains 15 residues. Germline loops: CDR1 SGHTS, CDR2 YDEGEE. The V gene end was trimmed by 0 bases and the J gene end by 12 bases; junction bases not matched to a gene: 10. The CDR3 DNA follows: TGTGCCAGCAGCTTGGCCGGGACAGGGTACCTAATGCAGTTCTTC. This translates into CASSLAGTGYLMQFF.

A single count supports this clone. This rearrangement joins TRBV19 to TRBJ1-2; D might be TRBD1 (5 bases). The V end was cut by 2 bases, the J end by 7 bases, with 8 bases between. The CDR3 has 12 amino acids. The germline V gene encodes CDR1 LNHDA and CDR2 SQIVND (reference sequence). The DNA of the CDR3 is TGTGCCAGTAGTATACAGGGCTCTGGCTACACCTTC. It specifies CASSIQGSGYTF.

The V call is TRBV15, the J call TRBJ2-3; D is undetermined. The CDR3 runs 17 residues. CDR1 is LNHNV, CDR2 YYDKDF, per germline (reference sequence). V lost 3 bases, J lost 0 bases, and 16 bases lay in between. CDR3 residues: CATSRLPLSISTDTQYF. The CDR3 nucleotides are TGTGCCACCAGCAGGCTTCCTCTTAGCATAAGCACAGATACGCAGTATTTT.